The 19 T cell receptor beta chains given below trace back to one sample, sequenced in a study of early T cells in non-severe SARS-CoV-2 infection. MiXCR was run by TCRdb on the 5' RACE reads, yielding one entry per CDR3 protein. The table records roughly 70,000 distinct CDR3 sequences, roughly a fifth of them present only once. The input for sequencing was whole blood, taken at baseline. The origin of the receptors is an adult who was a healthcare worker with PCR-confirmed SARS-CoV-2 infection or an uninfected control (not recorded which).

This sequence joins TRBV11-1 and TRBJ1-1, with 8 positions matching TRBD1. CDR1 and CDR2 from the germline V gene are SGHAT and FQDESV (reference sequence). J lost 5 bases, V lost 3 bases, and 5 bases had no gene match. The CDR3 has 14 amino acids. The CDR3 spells CASSLGRGRTEAFF. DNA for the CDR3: TGTGCCAGCAGCTTGGGCAGGGGGCGGACTGAAGCTTTCTTT.

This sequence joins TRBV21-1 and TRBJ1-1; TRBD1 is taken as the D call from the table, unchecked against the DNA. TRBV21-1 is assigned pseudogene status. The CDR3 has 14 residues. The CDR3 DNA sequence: TGTGCCAGCAGCATGTCCCAGGCGGGGCCTGAAGCTTTCTTT. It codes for CASSMSQAGPEAFF.

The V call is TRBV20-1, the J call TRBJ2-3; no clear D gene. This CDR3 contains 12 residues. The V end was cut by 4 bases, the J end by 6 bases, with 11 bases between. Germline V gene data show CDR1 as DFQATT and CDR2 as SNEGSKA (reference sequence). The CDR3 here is CSANTGSDTQYF. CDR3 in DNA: TGCAGTGCTAATACCGGATCGGATACGCAGTATTTT.

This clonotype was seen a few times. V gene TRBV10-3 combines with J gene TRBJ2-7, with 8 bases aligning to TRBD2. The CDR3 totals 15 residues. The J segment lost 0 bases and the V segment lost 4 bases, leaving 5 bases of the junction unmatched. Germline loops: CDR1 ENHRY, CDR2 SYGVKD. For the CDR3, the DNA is TGTGCCATCAGTGGACAGCGGGGGAACTCCTACGAGCAGTACTTC. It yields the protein CAISGQRGNSYEQYF.

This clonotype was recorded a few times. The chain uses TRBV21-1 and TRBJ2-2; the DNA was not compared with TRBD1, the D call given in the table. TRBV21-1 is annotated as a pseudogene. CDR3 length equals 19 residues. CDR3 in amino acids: CASSKDSPPWIRRTGELFF. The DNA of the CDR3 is TGTGCCAGCAGCAAAGACAGTCCCCCCTGGATAAGGAGGACCGGGGAGCTGTTTTTT.

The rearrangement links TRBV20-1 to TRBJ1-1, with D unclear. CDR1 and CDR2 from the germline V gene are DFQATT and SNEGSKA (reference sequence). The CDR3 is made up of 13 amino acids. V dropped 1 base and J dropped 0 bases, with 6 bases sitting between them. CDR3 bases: TGCAGTGCTAGAGCGTACTTGAACACTGAAGCTTTCTTT. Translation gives CSARAYLNTEAFF.

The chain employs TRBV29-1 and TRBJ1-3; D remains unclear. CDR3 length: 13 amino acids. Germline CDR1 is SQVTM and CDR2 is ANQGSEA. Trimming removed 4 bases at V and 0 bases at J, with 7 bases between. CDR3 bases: TGCAGCGTTGTTGATAGCTCTGGAAACACCATATATTTT. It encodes CSVVDSSGNTIYF.

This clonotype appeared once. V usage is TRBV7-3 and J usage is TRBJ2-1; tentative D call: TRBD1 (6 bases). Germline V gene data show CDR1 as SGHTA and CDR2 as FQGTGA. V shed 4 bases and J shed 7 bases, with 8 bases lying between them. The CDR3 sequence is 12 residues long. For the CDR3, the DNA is TGTGCCAGCAGCTCTCAGGGGAATGAGCAGTTCTTC. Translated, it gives CASSSQGNEQFF.

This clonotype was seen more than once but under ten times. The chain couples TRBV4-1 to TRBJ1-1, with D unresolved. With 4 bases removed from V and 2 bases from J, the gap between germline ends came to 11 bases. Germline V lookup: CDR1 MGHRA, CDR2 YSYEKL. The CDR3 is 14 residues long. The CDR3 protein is CASSPARVNTEAFF. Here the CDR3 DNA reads TGCGCCAGCAGCCCTGCCCGGGTCAACACTGAAGCTTTCTTT.

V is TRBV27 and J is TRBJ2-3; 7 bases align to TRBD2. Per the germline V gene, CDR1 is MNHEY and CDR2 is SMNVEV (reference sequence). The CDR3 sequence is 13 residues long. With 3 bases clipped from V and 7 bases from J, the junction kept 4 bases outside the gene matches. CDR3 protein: CASSFGTIYTQYF. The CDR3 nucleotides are TGTGCCAGCAGTTTTGGGACTATCTATACGCAGTATTTT.

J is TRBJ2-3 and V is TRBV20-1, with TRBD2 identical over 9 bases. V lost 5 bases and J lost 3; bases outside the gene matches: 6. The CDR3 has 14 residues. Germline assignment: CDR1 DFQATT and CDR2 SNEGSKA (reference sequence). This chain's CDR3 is CSARAGGRTDTQYF. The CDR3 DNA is TGCAGTGCTCGAGCGGGGGGTAGGACAGATACGCAGTATTTT.

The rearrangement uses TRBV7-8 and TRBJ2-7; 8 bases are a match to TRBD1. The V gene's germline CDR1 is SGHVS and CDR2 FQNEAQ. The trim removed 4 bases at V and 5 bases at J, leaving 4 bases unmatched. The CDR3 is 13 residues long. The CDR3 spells CASSYGQGNEQYF. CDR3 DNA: TGTGCCAGCAGCTATGGACAGGGAAACGAGCAGTACTTC. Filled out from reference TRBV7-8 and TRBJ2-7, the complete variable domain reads GAGVSQSPRYKVAKRGQDVALRCDPISGHVSLFWYQQALGQGPEFLTYFQNEAQLDKSGLPSDRFFAERPEGSVSTLKIQRTQQEDSAVYLCASSYGQGNEQYFGPGTRLTVT.

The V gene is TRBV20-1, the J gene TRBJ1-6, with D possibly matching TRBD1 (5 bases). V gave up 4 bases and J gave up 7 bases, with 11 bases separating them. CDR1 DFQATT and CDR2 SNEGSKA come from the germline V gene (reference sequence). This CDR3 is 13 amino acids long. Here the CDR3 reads CSATRGENSPLHF. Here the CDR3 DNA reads TGCAGTGCTACGAGGGGAGAAAATTCACCCCTCCACTTT.

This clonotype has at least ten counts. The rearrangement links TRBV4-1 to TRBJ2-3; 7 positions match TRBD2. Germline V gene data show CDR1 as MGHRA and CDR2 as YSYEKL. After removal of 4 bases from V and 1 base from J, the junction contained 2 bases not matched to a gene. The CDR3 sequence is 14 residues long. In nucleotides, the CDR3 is TGCGCCAGCAGCCCCAGCGGGGGCACAGATACGCAGTATTTT. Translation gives CASSPSGGTDTQYF.

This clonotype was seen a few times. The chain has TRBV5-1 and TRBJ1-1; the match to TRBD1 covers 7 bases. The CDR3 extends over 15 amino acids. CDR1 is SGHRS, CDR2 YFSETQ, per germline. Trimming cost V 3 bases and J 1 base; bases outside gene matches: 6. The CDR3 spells CASSSEGQPNTEAFF. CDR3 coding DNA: TGCGCCAGCAGCTCAGAGGGACAGCCGAACACTGAAGCTTTCTTT.

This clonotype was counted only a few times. CDR3 bases: TGTGCCAGCGGGGACAGGAGAACCACCGGGGAGCTGTTTTTT. Translating gives CASGDRRTTGELFF. The rearrangement joins TRBV7-9 to TRBJ2-2, with 8 bases identical to TRBD1. This CDR3 has 14 residues. Germline V gives CDR1 SEHNR, CDR2 FQNEAQ (reference sequence). Unmatched junction bases numbered 6, after V lost 8 bases and J lost 4 bases.

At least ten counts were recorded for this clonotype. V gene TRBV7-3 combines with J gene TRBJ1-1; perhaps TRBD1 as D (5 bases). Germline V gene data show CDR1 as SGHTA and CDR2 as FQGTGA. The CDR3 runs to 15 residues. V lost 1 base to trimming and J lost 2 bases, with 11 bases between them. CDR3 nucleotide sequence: TGTGCCAGCAGCTTAATCCGGGGACCTAACACTGAAGCTTTCTTT. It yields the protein CASSLIRGPNTEAFF.

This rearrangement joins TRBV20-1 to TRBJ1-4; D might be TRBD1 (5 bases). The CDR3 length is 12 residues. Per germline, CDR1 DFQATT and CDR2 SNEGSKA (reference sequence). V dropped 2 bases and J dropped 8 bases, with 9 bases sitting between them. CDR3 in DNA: TGCAGTGCTAGACCCGGGGGGGAAAAACTGTTTTTT. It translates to CSARPGGEKLFF.

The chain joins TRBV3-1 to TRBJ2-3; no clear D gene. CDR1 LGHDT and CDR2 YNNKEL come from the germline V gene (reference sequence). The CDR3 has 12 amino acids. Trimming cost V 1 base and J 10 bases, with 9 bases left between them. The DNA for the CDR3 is TGTGCCAGCAGCCAAGTTGTGGGATCGCAGTATTTT. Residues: CASSQVVGSQYF.